This record concerns one T cell receptor (beta chain) sequence. Its target is unknown. From the reads, TCRdb called clonotypes with MiXCR, one entry per CDR3 protein. The sample shows 750,000 to 900,000 distinct CDR3 sequences, almost 30% of them seen only once. These data belong to a study of T cell repertoires in cytomegalovirus infection. Study at large: Use of recently identified HLA-C-restricted and well-studied HLA-B-restricted CMV epitopes was part of the study. Matching HLA type, along with CMV infection, was indicated by public TCR beta signatures.

Notes on the study in general: Cumulative frequency (of public TCR beta family members) identified carriers of CMV plus the relevant HLA. In two of eight donors, the top clonotype was HLA-C-restricted CMV-specific.

This CDR3 contains 16 residues. Looked up from germline, CDR1 is SGHRS and CDR2 is YFSETQ. J was trimmed by 1 base and V by 7 bases; bases with no gene match: 11. J is TRBJ2-5 and V is TRBV5-1; 9 nucleotides align to TRBD1. This specimen consisted of cultured CD8+ T cells from PBMCs, obtained from culture after CMV antigen stimulation. This TCR derives from a human donor in good health (CMV status not recorded). Some clones in this sample may be carry-over from other donors' samples. The CDR3 nucleotides are TGCGCCAGCGGGTTCCGGACAGGGGCGTTCCAAGAGACCCAGTACTTC. This gives the protein CASGFRTGAFQETQYF. Full variable domain (missing parts from reference TRBV5-1 and TRBJ2-5): KAGVTQTPRYLIKTRGQQVTLSCSPISGHRSVSWYQQTPGQGLQFLFEYFSETQRNKGNFPGRFSGRQFSNSRSEMNVSTLELGDSALYLCASGFRTGAFQETQYFGPGTRLLVL.